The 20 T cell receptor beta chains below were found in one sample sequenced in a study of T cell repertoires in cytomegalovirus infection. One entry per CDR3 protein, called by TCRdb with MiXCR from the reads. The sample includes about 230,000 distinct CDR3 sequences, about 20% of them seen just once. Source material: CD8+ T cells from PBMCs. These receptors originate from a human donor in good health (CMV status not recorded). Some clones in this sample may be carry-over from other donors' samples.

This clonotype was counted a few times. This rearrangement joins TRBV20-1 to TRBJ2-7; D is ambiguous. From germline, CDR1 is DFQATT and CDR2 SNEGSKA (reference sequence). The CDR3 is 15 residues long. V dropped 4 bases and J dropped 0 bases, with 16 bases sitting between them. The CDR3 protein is CSATYYGKSSYEQYF. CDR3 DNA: TGCAGTGCTACGTACTATGGGAAGTCCTCCTACGAGCAGTACTTC.

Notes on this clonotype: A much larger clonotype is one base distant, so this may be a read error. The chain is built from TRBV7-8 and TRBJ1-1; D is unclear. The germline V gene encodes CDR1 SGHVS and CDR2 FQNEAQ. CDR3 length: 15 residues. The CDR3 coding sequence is TGTGCCAGCGGCTTAGGGCCGGCCGGGAACACTGAAGCTTTCTTT. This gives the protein CASGLGPAGNTEAFF.

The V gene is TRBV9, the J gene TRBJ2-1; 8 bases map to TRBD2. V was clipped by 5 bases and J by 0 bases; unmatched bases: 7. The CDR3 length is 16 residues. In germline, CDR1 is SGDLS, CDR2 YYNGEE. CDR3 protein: CASSVTGGASYNEQFF. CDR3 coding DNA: TGTGCCAGCAGTGTTACCGGGGGGGCCTCCTACAATGAGCAGTTCTTC.

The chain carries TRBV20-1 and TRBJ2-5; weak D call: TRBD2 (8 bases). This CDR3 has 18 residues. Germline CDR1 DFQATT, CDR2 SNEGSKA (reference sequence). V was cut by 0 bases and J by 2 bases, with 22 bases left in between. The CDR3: CSARDGLAGGGVQETQYF. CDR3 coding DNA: TGCAGTGCTAGAGACGGACTAGCAGGGGGGGGGGTACAAGAGACCCAGTACTTC.

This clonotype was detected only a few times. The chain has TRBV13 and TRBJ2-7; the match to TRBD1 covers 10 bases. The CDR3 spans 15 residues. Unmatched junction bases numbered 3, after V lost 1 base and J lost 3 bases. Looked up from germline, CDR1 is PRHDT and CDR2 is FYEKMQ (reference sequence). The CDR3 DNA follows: TGTGCCAGCAGCTTAGCCCGGGACAGGGGCTACGAGCAGTACTTC. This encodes CASSLARDRGYEQYF.

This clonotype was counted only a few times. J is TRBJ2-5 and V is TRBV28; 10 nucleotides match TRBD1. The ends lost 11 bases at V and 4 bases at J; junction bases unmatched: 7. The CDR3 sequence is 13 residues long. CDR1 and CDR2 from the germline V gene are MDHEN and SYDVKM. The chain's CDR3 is CASDRDRGETQYF. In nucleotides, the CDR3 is TGTGCCTCTGACCGGGACAGGGGAGAGACCCAGTACTTC.

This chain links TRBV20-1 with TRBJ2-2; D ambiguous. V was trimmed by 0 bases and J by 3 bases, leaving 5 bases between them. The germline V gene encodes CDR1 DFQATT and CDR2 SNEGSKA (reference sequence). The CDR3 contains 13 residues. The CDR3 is CSARDLDTGELFF. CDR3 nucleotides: TGCAGTGCTAGAGATTTGGACACCGGGGAGCTGTTTTTT.

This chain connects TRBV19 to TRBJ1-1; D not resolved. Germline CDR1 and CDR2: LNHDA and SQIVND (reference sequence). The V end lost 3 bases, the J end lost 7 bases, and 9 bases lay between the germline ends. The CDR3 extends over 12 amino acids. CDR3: CASSIGPYEAFF. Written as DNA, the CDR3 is TGTGCCAGTAGTATCGGGCCCTATGAAGCTTTCTTT.

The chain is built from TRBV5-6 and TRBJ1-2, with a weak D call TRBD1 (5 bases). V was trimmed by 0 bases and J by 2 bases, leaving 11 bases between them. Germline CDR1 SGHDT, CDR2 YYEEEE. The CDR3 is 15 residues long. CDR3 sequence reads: CASSLDGGGNYGYTF. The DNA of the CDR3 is TGTGCCAGCAGCTTGGATGGGGGTGGGAACTATGGCTACACCTTC.

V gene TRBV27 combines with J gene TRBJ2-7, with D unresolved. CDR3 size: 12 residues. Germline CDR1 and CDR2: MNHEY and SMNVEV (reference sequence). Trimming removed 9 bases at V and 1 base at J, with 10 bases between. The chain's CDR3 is CASASISYEQYF. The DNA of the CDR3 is TGTGCCAGTGCGTCCATTTCCTACGAGCAGTACTTC.

The CDR3 region is CSASNNYGYTF. CDR3 nucleotides: TGCAGTGCTAGTAACAACTATGGCTACACCTTC. This chain connects TRBV20-1 to TRBJ1-2; D is uncertain. Germline V CDR1 and CDR2: DFQATT, SNEGSKA (reference sequence). Trimming took 3 bases from V and 2 from J, leaving 4 bases between them. There are 11 residues in the CDR3.

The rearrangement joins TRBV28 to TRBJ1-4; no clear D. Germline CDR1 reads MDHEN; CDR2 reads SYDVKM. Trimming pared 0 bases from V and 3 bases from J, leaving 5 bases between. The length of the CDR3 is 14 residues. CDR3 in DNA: TGTGCCAGCAGTTTATGGGCCGCTAATGAAAAACTGTTTTTT. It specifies CASSLWAANEKLFF.

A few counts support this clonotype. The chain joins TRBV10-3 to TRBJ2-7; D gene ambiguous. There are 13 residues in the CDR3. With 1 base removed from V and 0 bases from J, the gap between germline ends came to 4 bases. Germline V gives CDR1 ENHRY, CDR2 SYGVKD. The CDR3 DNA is TGTGCCATCAGTGAGTACGGCTCCTACGAGCAGTACTTC. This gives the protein CAISEYGSYEQYF.

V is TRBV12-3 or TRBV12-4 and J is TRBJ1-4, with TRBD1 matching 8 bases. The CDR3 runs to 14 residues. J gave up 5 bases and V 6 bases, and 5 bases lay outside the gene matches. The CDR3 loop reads CASSTDRVNEKLFF. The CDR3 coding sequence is TGTGCCAGCAGCACGGACAGGGTGAATGAAAAACTGTTTTTT.

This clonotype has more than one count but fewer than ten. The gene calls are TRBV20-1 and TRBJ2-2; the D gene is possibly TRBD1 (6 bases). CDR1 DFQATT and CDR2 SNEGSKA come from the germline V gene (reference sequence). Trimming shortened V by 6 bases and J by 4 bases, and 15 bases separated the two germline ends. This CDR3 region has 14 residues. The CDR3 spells CSASSGAGTGELFF. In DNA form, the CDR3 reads TGCAGTGCAAGTTCAGGGGCGGGCACCGGGGAGCTGTTTTTT.

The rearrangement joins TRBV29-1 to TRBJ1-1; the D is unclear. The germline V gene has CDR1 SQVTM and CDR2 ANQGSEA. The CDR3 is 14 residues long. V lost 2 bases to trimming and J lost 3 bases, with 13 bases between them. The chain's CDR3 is CSVEREGWDTEAFF. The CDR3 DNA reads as TGCAGCGTTGAACGGGAGGGATGGGACACTGAAGCTTTCTTT.

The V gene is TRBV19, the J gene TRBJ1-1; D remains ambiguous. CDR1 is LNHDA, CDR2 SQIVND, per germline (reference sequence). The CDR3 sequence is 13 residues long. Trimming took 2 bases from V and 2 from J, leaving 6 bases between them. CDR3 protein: CASSITENTEAFF. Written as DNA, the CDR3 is TGTGCCAGTAGTATAACAGAAAACACTGAAGCTTTCTTT. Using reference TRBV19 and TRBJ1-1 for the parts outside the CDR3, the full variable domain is DGGITQSPKYLFRKEGQNVTLSCEQNLNHDAMYWYRQDPGQGLRLIYYSQIVNDFQKGDIAEGYSVSREKKESFPLTVTSAQKNPTAFYLCASSITENTEAFFGQGTRLTVV.

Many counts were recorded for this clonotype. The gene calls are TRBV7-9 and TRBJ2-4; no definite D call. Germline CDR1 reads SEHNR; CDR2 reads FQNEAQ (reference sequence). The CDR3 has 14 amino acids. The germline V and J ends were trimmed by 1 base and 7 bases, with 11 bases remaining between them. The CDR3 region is CASSLDGERNIQYF. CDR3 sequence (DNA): TGTGCCAGCAGCTTAGACGGAGAGAGGAACATTCAGTACTTC.

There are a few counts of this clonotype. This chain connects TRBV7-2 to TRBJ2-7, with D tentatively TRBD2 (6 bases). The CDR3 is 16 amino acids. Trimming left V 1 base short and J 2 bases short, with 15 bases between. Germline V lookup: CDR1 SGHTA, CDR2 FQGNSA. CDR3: CASSLEYGGKTYEQYF. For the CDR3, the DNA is TGTGCCAGCAGCTTAGAATACGGCGGGAAAACCTACGAGCAGTACTTC.

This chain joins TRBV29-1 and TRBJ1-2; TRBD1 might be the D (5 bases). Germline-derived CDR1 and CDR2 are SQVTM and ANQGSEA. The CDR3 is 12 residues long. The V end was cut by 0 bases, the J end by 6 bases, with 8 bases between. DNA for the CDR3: TGCAGCGTTGAAGAATCCAGGGATGGCTACACCTTC. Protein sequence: CSVEESRDGYTF.